The TCR beta chain under discussion was sequenced for a study of graft-versus-host responses after intestinal transplantation. Turning to the study itself: Recipients across the board were started on anti-thymocyte globulin induction, then kept on tacrolimus and steroids for about three years.

Study observations and caveats: GvH clones turned up in recipient marrow; some had shown up first in ileum or blood.

This clone showed up just a few times. Its antigen is undetermined. Germline V CDR1 and CDR2: SEHNR, FQNEAQ (reference sequence). This CDR3 is built from 15 residues. V lost 1 base, J lost 2 bases, and 12 bases lay in between. The protocol was immunoSEQ multiplex PCR, while the TCRdb copy is restricted to in-frame clones and leaves out a portion. The table has 15,000 to 20,000 clones, 70% to 85% seen once. Processing of graft tissue released intraepithelial and lamina propria lymphocytes. This receptor was taken from a human patient who received an intestinal transplant, so some T cells may come from the graft donor. The chain employs TRBV7-9 and TRBJ2-7; D is possibly TRBD2 (7 bases). The source material was ileum tissue, sampled 17 days after transplant. Written as DNA, the CDR3 is TGTGCCAGCAGCTTAGGGGAGGGGGAGCCCTACGAGCAGTACTTC. Protein product: CASSLGEGEPYEQYF.